These T cell receptor beta chains were read from a single sample in a study of blood T cell repertoires in COVID-19. Generated by immunoSEQ multiplex PCR, the TCRdb table keeps only in-frame clones and is missing some. The sample records tens of thousands of clones, roughly nine tenths being singletons. The sample comprised peripheral blood. These receptors all stem from a man between 60 and 70 years old with acute or convalescent COVID-19. Both conserved end residues are part of each CDR3. D genes are given only for firm matches. Some rows have no size entry. The others give once, few or many, or a class for an expanded clone.

J,V,size,D,DNA,CDR3
TRBJ2-3,TRBV7-9,-,-,TGTGCCAGCAGCTTAGGTTTAGCAGAAAAGAAGGATACGCAGTATTTT,CASSLGLAEKKDTQYF
TRBJ2-7,TRBV5-1,-,-,TGCGCCAGCAGCTTGTCGGGGGACTACGAGCAGTACTTC,CASSLSGDYEQYF
TRBJ1-4,TRBV5-6,-,-,TGTGCCAGCAGCTCCACGGGATACAGTGGTGAAAAACTGTTTTTT,CASSSTGYSGEKLFF
TRBJ1-4,TRBV9,-,TRBD1,TGTGCCAGCAGCGCATGGACAGGGGAGGTGGCTAATGAAAAACTGTTTTTT,CASSAWTGEVANEKLFF
TRBJ2-1,TRBV24-1,-,TRBD2,TGTACCGCTTCCGGGGGGGGGCTACAGAATGAGCAGTTCTTC,CTASGGGLQNEQFF
TRBJ1-5,TRBV5-6,few,TRBD1,TGTGCCAGCAGCATGACAGGGGGCGGCAATCAGCCCCAGCATTTT,CASSMTGGGNQPQHF
TRBJ2-7,TRBV10-2,-,TRBD1,TGCGCCAGCAAAAAGGGACAGGGTAGCTACGAGCAGTACTTC,CASKKGQGSYEQYF
TRBJ2-7,TRBV5-1,-,-,TGCGCCAGCAGCTTGATATTAGGCAGGGTCTACGAGCAGTACTTC,CASSLILGRVYEQYF
TRBJ1-3,TRBV29-1,-,-,TGCAGCGTTTCTACAGATAATGGAAACACCATATATTTT,CSVSTDNGNTIYF
TRBJ1-5,TRBV5-1,-,TRBD1,TGCGCCAGCAGCCCGGGGACAGGGACGAGCAATCAGCCCCAGCATTTT,CASSPGTGTSNQPQHF
TRBJ1-1,TRBV9,-,-,TGTGCCAGCAGCCGTGACAGAGCACATGAAGCTTTCTTT,CASSRDRAHEAFF
TRBJ2-4,TRBV11-2,-,TRBD2,TGTGCCAGCAGCACCCGGACTAGCGGAACCAAAAACATTCAGTACTTC,CASSTRTSGTKNIQYF
TRBJ1-5,TRBV30,-,TRBD1,TGTGCCTGGGCTCCAGGGGGATCCTACAATCAGCCCCAGCATTTT,CAWAPGGSYNQPQHF
TRBJ1-1,TRBV6-1,-,-,TGTGCCAGCAGTACCAAGTCAGGGGTGAACACTGAAGCTTTCTTT,CASSTKSGVNTEAFF
TRBJ1-1,TRBV2,-,-,TGTGCCAGCAGTGGCTGGGCTGCGAACACTGAAGCTTTCTTT,CASSGWAANTEAFF
TRBJ1-5,TRBV6-5,-,-,TGTGCCAGCAGCCCGTCCCCTAATCAGCCCCAGCATTTT,CASSPSPNQPQHF
TRBJ1-1,TRBV7-2,-,-,TGTGCCAGCAGCGCCACAGGGATGAGTGGAGCTTTCTTT,CASSATGMSGAFF
TRBJ1-6,TRBV6-5,-,TRBD1,TGTGCCAGCAGTATGGGACAGGCAAATTCACCCCTCCACTTT,CASSMGQANSPLHF
TRBJ2-1,TRBV7-8,-,-,TGTGCCAGCAGCTTAAAGGGGAACAATGAGCAGTTCTTC,CASSLKGNNEQFF
TRBJ1-3,TRBV2,-,TRBD1,TGTGCCAGCAGTGAGGGGGACAGGATTTCTGGAAACACCATATATTTT,CASSEGDRISGNTIYF
TRBJ2-1,TRBV3-1/TRBV3-2,-,-,TGTGCCAGCAGCCAAGATCCGGGCAGGGGATCCTACAATGAGCAGTTCTTC,CASSQDPGRGSYNEQFF
TRBJ1-5,TRBV2,-,TRBD1,TGTGCCAGCAGTCTTGACAGGGGGCTCAATCAGCCCCAGCATTTT,CASSLDRGLNQPQHF
TRBJ2-1,TRBV9,-,TRBD2,TGTGCCAGCAGCGTAGCGGCGGGGGGGAACTACAATGAGCAGTTCTTC,CASSVAAGGNYNEQFF
TRBJ2-7,TRBV19,-,-,TGTGCCAGTAGAATCCGTGGGGGGACCTACGAGCAGTACTTC,CASRIRGGTYEQYF
TRBJ1-4,TRBV10-3,few,-,TGTGCCACCGGACAGACCAATGAAAAACTGTTTTTT,CATGQTNEKLFF
TRBJ1-2,TRBV28,-,-,TGTGCCAGCCGAACAGGGCCTAACTATGGCTACACCTTC,CASRTGPNYGYTF
TRBJ1-2,TRBV20-1,-,-,TGCAGTGCTAGTCTCTCCGGGACAACAGGGGGCTACACCTTC,CSASLSGTTGGYTF
TRBJ1-3,TRBV4-1,-,-,TGCGCCAGCAGCCAAGTAGTTGGAAACACCATATATTTT,CASSQVVGNTIYF
TRBJ2-5,TRBV7-8,-,TRBD1,TGTGCCAGCAGCCCAGGGACAGGGAACCTAGAGACCCAGTACTTC,CASSPGTGNLETQYF
TRBJ1-4,TRBV18,-,TRBD1,TGTGCCAGCTCACCACTTGGGACAGGAAGTGAAAAACTGTTTTTT,CASSPLGTGSEKLFF
TRBJ2-3,TRBV13,-,TRBD2,TGTGCCAGCAGCAACAAAGCGGGGGCGGGGTCAGATACGCAGTATTTT,CASSNKAGAGSDTQYF
TRBJ2-2,TRBV2,-,TRBD1,TGTGCCAGCATAATCGCTTCTCCGGGACAGGGTAGCACCGGGGAGCTGTTTTTT,CASIIASPGQGSTGELFF
TRBJ2-5,TRBV15,-,-,TGTGCCACCAGCAGAGTCTTTTTCGGGGTTGTGGAGACCCAGTACTTC,CATSRVFFGVVETQYF
TRBJ2-2,TRBV5-4,few,-,TGTGCCAGCAGAATAAGGGCAGGGGTGAACACCGGGGAGCTGTTTTTT,CASRIRAGVNTGELFF
TRBJ1-1,TRBV6-6,-,-,TGTGCCAGCAGCGCTACAGGGTTTACTGAAGCTTTCTTT,CASSATGFTEAFF
TRBJ1-1,TRBV14,-,TRBD1,TGTGCCAGCAGCCAAGATAGGATACTTCGGGGACAGGGGGTATCGAGCACTGAAGCTTTCTTT,CASSQDRILRGQGVSSTEAFF
TRBJ2-3,TRBV7-9,-,TRBD2,TGTGCCAGCAGCTCCCCGCTAGCGGGGGGCACAGATACGCAGTATTTT,CASSSPLAGGTDTQYF
TRBJ1-2,TRBV2,-,TRBD1,TGTGCCAGCAGCCCTAACAGGGGCCCAACCTATGGCTACACCTTC,CASSPNRGPTYGYTF
TRBJ2-2,TRBV18,-,-,TGTGCCAGCTCACTCCAGGGAGGTCTGAAAACCGGGGAGCTGTTTTTT,CASSLQGGLKTGELFF
TRBJ2-4,TRBV7-9,-,TRBD1,TGTGCCTCGGGAGGGACAGGGGGGAGACTAAACATTCAGTACTTC,CASGGTGGRLNIQYF
TRBJ1-6,TRBV19,few,-,TGTGCCAGTAGTATCGACAGAATAGATTCACCCCTCCACTTT,CASSIDRIDSPLHF
TRBJ1-1,TRBV7-9,-,-,TGTGCCAGCAGCTTAGCGCTGCGGGGTAGGAACACTGAAGCTTTCTTT,CASSLALRGRNTEAFF
TRBJ1-5,TRBV1,-,-,TGCACCAGCAGCCAAGATATCGGGGGGCGGTTGAAGGACGATAGCAATCAGCCCCAGCATTTT,CTSSQDIGGRLKDDSNQPQHF
TRBJ2-1,TRBV24-1,-,-,TGTGCCACCGCGGGGCGGTCCTACAATGAGCAGTTCTTC,CATAGRSYNEQFF
TRBJ2-5,TRBV30,-,TRBD1,TGTGCCTGGAGTGCCGGGACAGGGAGAGTGACCCAGTACTTC,CAWSAGTGRVTQYF
TRBJ2-3,TRBV7-2,-,TRBD2,TGTGCCAGCACCGTAGCGGGGGGGCCGGCAGATACGCAGTATTTT,CASTVAGGPADTQYF
TRBJ1-1,TRBV10-3,-,TRBD1,TGTGCCATCAGTGAGTCGGCTGGACAGGGGCCAACTGAAGCTTTCTTT,CAISESAGQGPTEAFF
TRBJ2-2,TRBV24-1,-,-,TGTGCCACCAGTGAGACGAGGGTGCACACCGGGGAGCTGTTTTTT,CATSETRVHTGELFF
TRBJ2-2,TRBV19,-,TRBD1,TGTGCCAGTAGTATGGGACAGTTGACCGGGGAGCTGTTTTTT,CASSMGQLTGELFF
TRBJ1-2,TRBV7-9,-,-,TGTGCCAGCAGCTTCGCCTCGGGGAACTATGGCTACACCTTC,CASSFASGNYGYTF
TRBJ2-3,TRBV11-2,-,TRBD1,TGTGCCAGCAGCTTACAGGGGGCGAGGACAGATACGCAGTATTTT,CASSLQGARTDTQYF
TRBJ2-4,TRBV15,-,TRBD1,TGTGCCACCAGCAGGGAACGGACAGGGGGCTACATTCAGTACTTC,CATSRERTGGYIQYF
TRBJ2-1,TRBV29-1,-,-,TGCAGCGTCCTCAGGGGCAGCTACAATGAGCAGTTCTTC,CSVLRGSYNEQFF
TRBJ2-7,TRBV6-5,once,TRBD1,TGTGCCAGCCGGCGAGGGGGCAGCGCTGAGTACTTC,CASRRGGSAEYF
TRBJ1-5,TRBV5-4,-,TRBD1,TGTGCCAGCAGCCTCGGGACAGGGCCCTATCAGCCCCAGCATTTT,CASSLGTGPYQPQHF